What follows are 28 T cell receptor beta chains derived from one specimen sequenced in a study of human T cells and chemical hapten exposure. TCRdb independently ran MiXCR on the RACE reads; one entry per CDR3 protein. The repertoire includes about 120,000 distinct CDR3 sequences, roughly an eighth of them detected once, and over 0.85% sits in the top ten. Described time point: patch test 1, 2 weeks after DPC sensitization. Treatment here: therapeutic diphenylcyclopropenone sensitization with weekly scalp DPC. The sample was whole blood, taken in connection with sensitization to the hapten diphenylcyclopropenone (DPC). The receptors stem from a man between 18 and 35 years old with alopecia areata. Some clones in this sample may be carry-over from other donors' samples.

The chain links TRBV4-1 to TRBJ1-3, with D tentatively TRBD1 (6 bases). This CDR3 is built from 18 residues. V was pared by 4 bases and J by 8 bases, with 27 bases between. Per germline, CDR1 MGHRA and CDR2 YSYEKL. The CDR3 DNA is TGCGCCAGCAGCCTACGCTCCGGGACAACTAGCAACCCGGACACCATATATTTT. This gives the protein CASSLRSGTTSNPDTIYF.

The CDR3 loop is CSVGSESTDTQYF. CDR3 nucleotides: TGCAGCGTTGGGTCTGAAAGCACAGATACGCAGTATTTT. This sequence joins TRBV29-1 and TRBJ2-3; D gene unclear. The V gene's germline CDR1 is SQVTM and CDR2 ANQGSEA. This CDR3 comprises 13 residues. V was shortened by 4 bases and J by 0 bases, with 8 bases between the two germline ends.

This clonotype has only a few counts. This sequence joins TRBV6-6 and TRBJ2-3; D is unclear. The CDR3 runs to 15 residues. V lost 2 bases and J 2 bases, leaving 11 bases between the germline ends. CDR1 and CDR2 from the germline V gene are MNHNY and SVGAGI (reference sequence). CDR3 sequence reads: CASSYIVGFTDTQYF. For the CDR3, the DNA is TGTGCCAGCAGTTACATCGTGGGATTCACAGATACGCAGTATTTT.

This clonotype was seen a few times. The chain carries TRBV10-3 and TRBJ2-3; the match to TRBD1 covers 7 bases. This CDR3 is 14 amino acids long. V lost 6 bases to trimming and J lost 6 bases; unmatched junction nucleotides: 9. Germline CDR1 is ENHRY and CDR2 is SYGVKD. The CDR3 reads CAIRPGTAPDTQYF. As DNA, the CDR3 is TGTGCCATCAGACCCGGGACAGCCCCTGATACGCAGTATTTT.

This clonotype was found many times. This chain connects TRBV10-3 to TRBJ1-1; TRBD1 might be the D (6 bases). The length of the CDR3 is 16 residues. The V end lost 0 bases, the J end lost 1 base, and 12 bases lay between the germline ends. CDR1 and CDR2 from the germline V gene are ENHRY and SYGVKD. CDR3 loop: CAISESWGPKNTEAFF. For the CDR3, the DNA is TGTGCCATCAGTGAGTCTTGGGGGCCCAAGAACACTGAAGCTTTCTTT.

This clonotype has a handful of counts. This chain connects TRBV6-4 to TRBJ2-4; D is possibly TRBD2 (5 bases). Between the trimmed V and J ends, which lost 6 bases and 4 bases, there was a span of 7 bases. Germline CDR1 and CDR2: MRHNA and SNTAGT. This CDR3 region has 12 residues. CDR3 sequence: CASRREKNIQYF. The DNA of the CDR3 is TGTGCCAGCAGAAGGGAGAAAAACATTCAGTACTTC.

In its sample, this clonotype was seen many times. This rearrangement joins TRBV5-1 to TRBJ2-3, with TRBD2 identical over 10 bases. There are 20 residues in the CDR3. Trimming took 0 bases from V and 2 from J; bases not matched to a gene: 15. CDR1 is SGHRS and CDR2 is YFSETQ in the germline V gene. CDR3 amino acids: CASSLEQLAGELGSTDTQYF. Written as DNA, the CDR3 is TGCGCCAGCAGCTTGGAGCAGCTAGCGGGGGAGCTCGGATCCACAGATACGCAGTATTTT.

The CDR3 nucleotides read TGTGCCAGCAGCGCCGGGACAGGTATACAAAGGTCCTACGAGCAGTACGTC. Translating it yields CASSAGTGIQRSYEQYV. The chain uses TRBV7-2 and TRBJ2-7, with TRBD1 matching over 8 bases. The CDR3 spans 17 residues. Germline CDR1 is SGHTA and CDR2 is FQGNSA. V lost 5 bases, J lost 1 base, and 13 bases stayed unmatched.

This clonotype was counted a few times. The rearrangement uses TRBV7-9 and TRBJ2-7, with D possibly being TRBD2 (5 bases). Germline values: CDR1 SEHNR, CDR2 FQNEAQ (reference sequence). Trimming took 3 bases from V and 6 from J, leaving 12 bases between them. The CDR3 runs to 13 residues. CDR3 residues: CASSFEPGSEQYV. CDR3 nucleotides: TGTGCCAGCAGCTTCGAGCCGGGGAGCGAGCAGTACGTC.

The V call is TRBV6-2 or TRBV6-3, the J call TRBJ2-7; unclear D gene. CDR1 and CDR2 from the germline V gene are MNHEY and SVGEGT. With 6 bases removed from V and 4 bases from J, the gap between germline ends came to 10 bases. CDR3 length equals 12 residues. The CDR3 DNA reads as TGTGCCAGCAGGGACGACAAGTACGAGCAGTACGTC. Amino acids: CASRDDKYEQYV.

The rearrangement links TRBV2 to TRBJ2-1; 7 positions match TRBD1. Germline V CDR1 and CDR2: SNHLY, FYNNEI. V shed 10 bases, J shed 7 bases, and the junction held 13 bases outside the gene matches. CDR3 length: 14 residues. The DNA for the CDR3 is TGTGCCAACGATCGACAGGGAACCCCGAATGAGCAGTTCTTC. Its protein product is CANDRQGTPNEQFF.

The chain combines TRBV7-2 with TRBJ2-3; 12 bases line up with TRBD2. The CDR3 is 15 residues long. Germline CDR1 SGHTA, CDR2 FQGNSA. V dropped 5 bases and J dropped 2; count of bases not matched to a gene: 2. The CDR3 reads CASSRLAGATDTQYF. CDR3 nucleotides: TGTGCCAGCAGCCGACTAGCGGGAGCCACAGATACGCAGTATTTT.

This clonotype was seen a few times. V gene TRBV2 combines with J gene TRBJ2-3; D is uncertain. Germline CDR1 is SNHLY and CDR2 is FYNNEI. Trimming took 5 bases from V and 2 from J, leaving 17 bases between them. The CDR3 is 16 amino acids. DNA for the CDR3: TGTGCCAGCAGTAGAGATACAGCGACTTACACAGATACGCAGTATTTT. Its translation is CASSRDTATYTDTQYF.

This chain connects TRBV4-1 to TRBJ1-1; a possible D gene is TRBD1 (5 bases). The CDR3 consists of 15 residues. Germline CDR1 reads MGHRA; CDR2 reads YSYEKL. Trimming pared 2 bases from V and 0 bases from J, leaving 10 bases between. The CDR3 protein is CASSQSGTLNTEAFF. CDR3 bases: TGCGCCAGCAGCCAATCGGGGACCTTGAACACTGAAGCTTTCTTT.

The sample holds many counts of this clonotype. The J gene is TRBJ2-1, the V gene TRBV7-9; 8 bases agree with TRBD1. V was clipped by 5 bases and J by 3 bases; unmatched bases: 3. Germline assignment: CDR1 SEHNR and CDR2 FQNEAQ (reference sequence). The CDR3 is 14 residues long. CDR3 in amino acids: CASSLTGGYNEQFF. CDR3 in DNA: TGTGCCAGCAGCCTAACAGGGGGCTACAATGAGCAGTTCTTC.

This clonotype has more than one count but fewer than ten. At one of its ends the junction is not consistent with the germline gene, which may arise from a read error. The J gene is TRBJ2-1, the V gene TRBV9; D gene unclear. The length of the CDR3 is 15 residues. Germline CDR1 is SGDLS and CDR2 is YYNGEE. The CDR3: CASSVVGSSSNEQFF. CDR3 DNA: TGTGCCAGCAGCGTAGTTGGTAGCTCCTCCAATGAGCAGTTCTTC.

The chain has TRBV6-5 and TRBJ1-5; 8 bases are a match to TRBD1. CDR1 and CDR2 from the germline V gene are MNHEY and SVGAGI. V lost 0 bases and J lost 7; bases outside the gene matches: 5. CDR3 length: 15 amino acids. CDR3 in amino acids: CASSYSDRGGQPQHF. Written as DNA, the CDR3 is TGTGCCAGCAGTTACTCAGACAGGGGCGGACAGCCCCAGCATTTT.

This chain joins TRBV9 and TRBJ2-1; a weak D match, TRBD2 (5 bases). The CDR3 is made up of 15 amino acids. With 0 bases removed from V and 2 bases from J, the gap between germline ends came to 9 bases. Germline lookup yields CDR1 SGDLS and CDR2 YYNGEE. The CDR3 DNA reads TGTGCCAGCAGCGTAGTTCCGGGGACCTACAATGAGCAGTTCTTC. This codes for CASSVVPGTYNEQFF.

This chain connects TRBV4-1 to TRBJ1-3; perhaps TRBD1 as D (5 bases). The length of the CDR3 is 14 residues. Germline V CDR1 and CDR2: MGHRA, YSYEKL. V lost 4 bases and J 8 bases, leaving 15 bases between the germline ends. The CDR3 loop reads CASSRDSPRHTIYF. As DNA, the CDR3 is TGCGCCAGCAGCCGCGACAGTCCCCGCCACACCATATATTTT.

The chain joins TRBV28 to TRBJ1-1, with D perhaps TRBD1 (5 bases). Germline V CDR1 and CDR2: MDHEN, SYDVKM. The V gene lost 7 bases and the J gene lost 6 bases, with 18 bases spanning the gap. This CDR3 region has 14 residues. In DNA form, the CDR3 reads TGTGCCAGCACCTCCGGGGGGTGGTTGGCTGAAGCTTTCTTT. Translated, it gives CASTSGGWLAEAFF.

This clonotype was observed many times. The V and J genes are TRBV11-2 and TRBJ2-1; 8 bases are a match to TRBD1. Germline CDR1 is SGHAT and CDR2 is FQNNGV. The ends lost 2 bases at V and 3 bases at J; junction bases unmatched: 3. The length of the CDR3 is 15 residues. The CDR3 DNA sequence: TGTGCCAGCAGCTTATCAGGGGGCAGCTACAATGAGCAGTTCTTC. This sequence encodes CASSLSGGSYNEQFF.

V gene TRBV29-1 combines with J gene TRBJ1-1, with D possibly matching TRBD1 (5 bases). CDR1 and CDR2 (germline): SQVTM, ANQGSEA. The length of the CDR3 is 13 residues. Between the trimmed V and J ends, which lost 4 bases and 0 bases, there was a span of 9 bases. CDR3 DNA: TGCAGCGTTGCGGGGGGTATGAACACTGAAGCTTTCTTT. As protein: CSVAGGMNTEAFF.

There are a few counts of this clonotype. The chain has TRBV29-1 and TRBJ2-2; no reliable D call. With 3 bases removed from V and 3 bases from J, the gap between germline ends came to 5 bases. The germline V gene encodes CDR1 SQVTM and CDR2 ANQGSEA. CDR3 length: 12 residues. DNA for the CDR3: TGCAGCGTTGACCGGGACACCGGGGAGCTGTTTTTT. As protein: CSVDRDTGELFF.

This clonotype appeared once. The V call is TRBV5-1, the J call TRBJ2-3, with 7 nucleotides matching TRBD1. The CDR3 contains 13 residues. With V trimmed by 4 bases and J by 4 bases, 3 bases remained unmatched. In germline, CDR1 is SGHRS, CDR2 YFSETQ. The CDR3 sequence: CASSTGVADTQYF. Here the CDR3 DNA reads TGCGCCAGCAGCACAGGGGTGGCAGATACGCAGTATTTT. Together with reference TRBV5-1 and TRBJ2-3, the CDR3 gives the full variable domain: KAGVTQTPRYLIKTRGQQVTLSCSPISGHRSVSWYQQTPGQGLQFLFEYFSETQRNKGNFPGRFSGRQFSNSRSEMNVSTLELGDSALYLCASSTGVADTQYFGPGTRLTVL.

In its sample, this clonotype was seen a few times. This chain uses TRBV7-9 with TRBJ1-1; D is possibly TRBD1 (5 bases). The CDR3 runs 14 residues. Trimming left V 5 bases short and J 4 bases short, with 14 bases between. The germline V gene encodes CDR1 SEHNR and CDR2 FQNEAQ (reference sequence). The CDR3 DNA sequence: TGTGCCAGCAGCCTACGAGGGGCGGTCACTGAAGCTTTCTTT. Translation: CASSLRGAVTEAFF.

The V gene is TRBV11-2, the J gene TRBJ1-5, with 9 bases identical to TRBD1. The CDR3 length is 14 residues. With V trimmed by 5 bases and J by 7 bases, 6 bases remained unmatched. The germline V gene encodes CDR1 SGHAT and CDR2 FQNNGV. Written as DNA, the CDR3 is TGTGCCAGCAGCACGGACAGGGGCGCGCAGCCCCAGCATTTT. It yields the protein CASSTDRGAQPQHF.

This clonotype was seen repeatedly, ten times or more. This sequence joins TRBV20-1 and TRBJ2-2; D unclear. Deletions cut 0 bases from V and 2 bases from J, with 10 bases between. Germline loops: CDR1 DFQATT, CDR2 SNEGSKA (reference sequence). The CDR3 sequence is 15 residues long. As DNA, the CDR3 is TGCAGTGCTAGAGATCCGGGCCGCAACACCGGGGAGCTGTTTTTT. Amino acids: CSARDPGRNTGELFF.

The sample holds many counts of this clonotype. The chain has TRBV28 and TRBJ2-3; TRBD1 agrees at 9 bases. The V segment lost 6 bases and the J segment 0 bases; nucleotides outside the gene matches: 4. The V gene's germline CDR1 is MDHEN and CDR2 SYDVKM. The CDR3 runs to 15 residues. In DNA, the CDR3 is TGTGCCAGCAGCCTGACAGGGGGTAGCACAGATACGCAGTATTTT. Translating gives CASSLTGGSTDTQYF.